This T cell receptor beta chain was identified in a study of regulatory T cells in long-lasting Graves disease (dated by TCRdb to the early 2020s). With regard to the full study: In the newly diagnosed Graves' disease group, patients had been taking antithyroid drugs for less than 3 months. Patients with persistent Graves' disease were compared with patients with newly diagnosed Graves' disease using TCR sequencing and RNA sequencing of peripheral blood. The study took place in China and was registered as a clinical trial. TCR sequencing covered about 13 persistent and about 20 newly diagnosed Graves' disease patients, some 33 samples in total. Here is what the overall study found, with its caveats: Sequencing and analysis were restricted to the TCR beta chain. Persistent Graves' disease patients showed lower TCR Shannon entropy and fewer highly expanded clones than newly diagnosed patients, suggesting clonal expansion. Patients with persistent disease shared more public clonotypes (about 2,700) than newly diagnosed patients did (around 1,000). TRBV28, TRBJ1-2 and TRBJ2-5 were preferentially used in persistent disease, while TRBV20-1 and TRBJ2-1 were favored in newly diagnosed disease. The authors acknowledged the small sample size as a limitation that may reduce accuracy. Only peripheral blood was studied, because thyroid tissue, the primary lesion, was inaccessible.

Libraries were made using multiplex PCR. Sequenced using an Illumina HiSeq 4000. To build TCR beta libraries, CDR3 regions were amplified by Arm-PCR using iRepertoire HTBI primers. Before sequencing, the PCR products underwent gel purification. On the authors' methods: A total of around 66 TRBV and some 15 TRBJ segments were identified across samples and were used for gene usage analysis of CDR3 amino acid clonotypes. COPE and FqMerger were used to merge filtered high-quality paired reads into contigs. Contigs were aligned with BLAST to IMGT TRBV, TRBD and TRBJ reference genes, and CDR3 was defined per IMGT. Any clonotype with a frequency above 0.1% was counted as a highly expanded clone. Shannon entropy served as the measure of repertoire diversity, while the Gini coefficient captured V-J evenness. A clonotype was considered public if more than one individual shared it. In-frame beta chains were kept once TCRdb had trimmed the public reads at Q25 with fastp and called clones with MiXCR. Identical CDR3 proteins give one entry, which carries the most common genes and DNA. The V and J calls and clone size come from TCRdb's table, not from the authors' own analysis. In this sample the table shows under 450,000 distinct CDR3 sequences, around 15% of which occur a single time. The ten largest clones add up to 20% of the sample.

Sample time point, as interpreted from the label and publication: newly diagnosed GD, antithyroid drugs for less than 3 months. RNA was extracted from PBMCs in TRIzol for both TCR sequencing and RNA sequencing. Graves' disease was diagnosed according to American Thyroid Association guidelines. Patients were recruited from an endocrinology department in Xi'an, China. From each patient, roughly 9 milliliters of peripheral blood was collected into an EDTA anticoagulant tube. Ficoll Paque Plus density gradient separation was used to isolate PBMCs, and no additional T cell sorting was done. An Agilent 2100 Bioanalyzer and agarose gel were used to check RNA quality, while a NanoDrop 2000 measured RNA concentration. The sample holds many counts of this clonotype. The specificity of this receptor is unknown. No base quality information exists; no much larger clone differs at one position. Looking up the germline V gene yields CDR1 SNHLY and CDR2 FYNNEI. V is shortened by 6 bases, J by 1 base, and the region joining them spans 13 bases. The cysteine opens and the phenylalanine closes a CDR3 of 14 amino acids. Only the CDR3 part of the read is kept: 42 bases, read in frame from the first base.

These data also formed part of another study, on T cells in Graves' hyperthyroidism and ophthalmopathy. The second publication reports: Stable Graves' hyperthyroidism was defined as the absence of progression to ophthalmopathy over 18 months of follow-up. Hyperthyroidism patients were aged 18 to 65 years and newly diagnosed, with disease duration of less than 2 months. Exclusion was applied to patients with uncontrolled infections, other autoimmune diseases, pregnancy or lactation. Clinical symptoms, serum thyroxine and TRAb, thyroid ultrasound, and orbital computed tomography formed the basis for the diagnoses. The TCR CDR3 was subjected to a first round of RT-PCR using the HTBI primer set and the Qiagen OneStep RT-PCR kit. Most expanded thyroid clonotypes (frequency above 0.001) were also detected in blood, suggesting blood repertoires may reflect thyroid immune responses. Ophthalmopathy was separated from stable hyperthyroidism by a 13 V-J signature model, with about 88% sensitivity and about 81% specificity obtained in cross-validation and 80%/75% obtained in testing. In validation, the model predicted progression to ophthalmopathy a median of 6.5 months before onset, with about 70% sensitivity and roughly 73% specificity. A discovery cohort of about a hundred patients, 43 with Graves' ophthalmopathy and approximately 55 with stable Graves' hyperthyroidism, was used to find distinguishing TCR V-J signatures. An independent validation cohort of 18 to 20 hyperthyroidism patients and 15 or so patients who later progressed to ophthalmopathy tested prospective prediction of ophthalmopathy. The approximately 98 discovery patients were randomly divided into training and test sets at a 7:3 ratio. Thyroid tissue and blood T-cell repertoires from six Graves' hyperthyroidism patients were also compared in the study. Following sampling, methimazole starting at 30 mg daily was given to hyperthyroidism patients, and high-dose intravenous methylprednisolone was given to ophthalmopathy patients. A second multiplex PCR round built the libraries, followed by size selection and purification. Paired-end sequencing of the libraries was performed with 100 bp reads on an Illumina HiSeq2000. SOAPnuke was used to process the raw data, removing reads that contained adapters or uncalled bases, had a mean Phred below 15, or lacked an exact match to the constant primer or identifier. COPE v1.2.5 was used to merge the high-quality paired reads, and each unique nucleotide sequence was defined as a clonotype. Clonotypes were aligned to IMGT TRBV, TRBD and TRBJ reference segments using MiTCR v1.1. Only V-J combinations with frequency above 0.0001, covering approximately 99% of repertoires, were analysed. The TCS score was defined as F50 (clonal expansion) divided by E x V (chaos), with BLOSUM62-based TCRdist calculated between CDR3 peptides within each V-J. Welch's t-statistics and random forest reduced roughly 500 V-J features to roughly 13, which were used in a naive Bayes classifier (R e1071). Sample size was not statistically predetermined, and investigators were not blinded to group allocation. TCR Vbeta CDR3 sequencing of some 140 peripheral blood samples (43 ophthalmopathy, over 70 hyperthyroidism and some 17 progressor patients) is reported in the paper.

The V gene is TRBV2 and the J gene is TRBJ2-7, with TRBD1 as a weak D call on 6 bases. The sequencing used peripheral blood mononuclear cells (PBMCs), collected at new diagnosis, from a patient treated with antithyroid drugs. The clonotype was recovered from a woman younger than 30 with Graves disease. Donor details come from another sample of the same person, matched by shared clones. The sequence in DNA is TGTGCCAGCAGGTCAGGGGACCATTCCTACGAGCAGTACTTC. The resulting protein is CASRSGDHSYEQYF.